This T cell receptor beta chain was identified during a study of T cells in women clearing cervical HPV infection. Study-level information: Donors had HPV16-related CIN3 or worse; 2 had invasive cancer. Broader study findings: Associations may precede or follow infection; HPV-specific or memory T cells were not isolated. Controls had more TRBV6-7 (0.16%) than cases (around 0.11%).

In germline, CDR1 is SEHNR, CDR2 FQNEAQ (reference sequence). The CDR3 has 12 residues. Between the trimmed V and J ends, which lost 5 bases and 2 bases, there was a span of 5 bases. A remark on this clone: Its matching antigen is unknown. With the read ending 3 residues before the CDR3 end, the germline J gene is used to fill in that end.

Genomic DNA, averaging approximately 1,200 ng per sample, yielded TCR beta CDR3 via immunoSEQ. Sequencing was performed with immunoSEQ multiplex PCR; in TCRdb, only in-frame clones are kept and a portion is missing. The listing contains tens of thousands of clones. This sequence was found in a woman between 18 and 75 years old with a cervical HPV16 infection that either progressed to CIN3+ or cleared (not recorded which). The sample taken for sequencing was blood buffy coat. The chain employs TRBV7-9 and TRBJ2-3; no clear D. The CDR3 is CASSPHTDTQYF. The CDR3 bases that were read are TGTGCCAGCAGCCCACACACAGATACG.